The clone carrying this T cell receptor (beta chain) was seen a handful of times. The antigen remains unidentified. The template was genomic DNA from peripheral blood, not RNA. A mixed TRB-A/B primer pool amplified rearranged TRB by multiplex touch-down PCR. A single record per CDR3 protein comes from TCRdb applying MiXCR to the multiplex PCR reads. The sample lists approximately 2,000 distinct CDR3 sequences; approximately 30% were seen once. The sample is drawn from a study of T cell repertoires in aging, cancer and after chemotherapy. Overall study findings and caveats: Thymic emigration or peripheral T cell expansion may be impaired by lymphoid organ infiltration in hematological cancer. In healthy donors, age-related TCR diversity loss mainly reflected lost richness. Age-matched healthy donors had significantly more diverse, less clonal blood TCR repertoires than untreated cancer patients.

This CDR3 is built from 16 residues. Germline assignment: CDR1 MNHNY and CDR2 SVGAGI (reference sequence). The V segment lost 2 bases and the J segment 6 bases; nucleotides outside the gene matches: 10. The sequencing sample was made of blood. This TCR was sampled from a human donor with a blood cancer. This chain uses TRBV6-6 with TRBJ1-2, with 9 nucleotides matching TRBD1. The CDR3 sequence is CASSYGLGTGFNGYTF. CDR3 coding DNA: TGTGCCAGCAGTTACGGCCTCGGGACAGGGTTTAATGGCTACACCTTC.